What follows is one TCR beta chain and its context. Its antigen is currently unknown. Assay: immunoSEQ multiplex PCR; the TCRdb copy retains only in-frame clones and omits some. The sample lists more than 900,000 clones; around 78% were seen once. This entry comes from a study of shared clonotypes between healthy human individuals. For the study at large: Contributing individuals were a couple of females and three males aged 18 to 49. Study observations and caveats: Despite large depth, sorted-subset datasets appeared incompletely sequenced.

CDR1 and CDR2 from the germline V gene are ENHRY and SYGVKD. V gave up 5 bases and J gave up 2 bases, with 13 bases separating them. This CDR3 has 14 amino acids. The sequencing input was memory CD4+ T cells from PBMCs. The subset denotes: CD45RA-negative fraction. The gene calls are TRBV10-3 and TRBJ2-7, with TRBD2 as a possible D gene (7 bases). The clonotype comes from a man aged 18-30 years in good health. Some clones in this sample may be carry-over from other donors' samples. CDR3 sequence: CAISFGGAAYEQYF. DNA of the CDR3: TGTGCCATCAGTTTTGGGGGGGCGGCCTACGAGCAGTACTTC.